This is a list of T cell receptor beta chains from one sample in a study of follicular helper T cells after annual influenza vaccination. The data were produced by immunoSEQ multiplex PCR, yet TCRdb's version contains in-frame clones alone and is incomplete. This table has 850 to 1,200 clones, approximately 78% appearing once. Here the sequenced sample was CXCR5+ CD38+ circulating T follicular helper cells from blood, taken 7 days after influenza vaccination. Receptors were obtained from an adult who received the influenza vaccine. Each CDR3 is given with its conserved first and last residue. D genes are given only for firm matches. Where a row states a size, it is once, few, many or the class of an expanded clone; other rows omit it.

V gene: TRBV9; J gene: TRBJ1-5; D gene: .; clone size: once; CDR3 protein: CASSVDDNQPQHF; CDR3 DNA: TGTGCCAGCAGCGTAGACGATAATCAGCCCCAGCATTTT
V gene: TRBV4-1; J gene: TRBJ2-5; D gene: .; clone size: .; CDR3 protein: CASSQEFGQGSETQYF; CDR3 DNA: TGCGCCAGCAGCCAAGAATTTGGGCAGGGCTCCGAGACCCAGTACTTC
V gene: TRBV18; J gene: TRBJ1-1; D gene: .; clone size: .; CDR3 protein: CASSPAGTAEAFF; CDR3 DNA: TGTGCCAGCTCACCCGCAGGAACAGCTGAAGCTTTCTTT
V gene: TRBV7-9; J gene: TRBJ2-7; D gene: .; clone size: .; CDR3 protein: CASSHDRYEQYF; CDR3 DNA: TGTGCCAGCAGCCACGACCGGTACGAGCAGTACTTC
V gene: TRBV5-5; J gene: TRBJ2-6; D gene: .; clone size: .; CDR3 protein: CASNYGRGAGANVLTF; CDR3 DNA: TGTGCCAGCAACTACGGCAGGGGGGCTGGGGCCAACGTCCTGACTTTC
V gene: TRBV7-2; J gene: TRBJ2-1; D gene: .; clone size: .; CDR3 protein: CASAENSGRAEQFF; CDR3 DNA: TGTGCCAGCGCCGAAAATAGCGGTCGGGCTGAGCAGTTCTTC
V gene: TRBV11-2; J gene: TRBJ2-1; D gene: .; clone size: .; CDR3 protein: CASSLDSRDNEQFF; CDR3 DNA: TGTGCCAGCAGCTTGGACTCCCGGGACAATGAGCAGTTCTTC
V gene: TRBV2; J gene: TRBJ1-6; D gene: .; clone size: .; CDR3 protein: CASSPESYNSPLHF; CDR3 DNA: TGTGCCAGCAGTCCAGAATCCTATAATTCACCCCTCCACTTT
V gene: TRBV30; J gene: TRBJ1-2; D gene: TRBD1; clone size: .; CDR3 protein: CAWSRTGGRGYTF; CDR3 DNA: TGTGCCTGGAGTAGGACAGGGGGACGGGGCTACACCTTC
V gene: TRBV6-1; J gene: TRBJ1-4; D gene: .; clone size: few; CDR3 protein: CASSGQSTNEKLFF; CDR3 DNA: TGTGCCAGCAGCGGACAGTCAACTAATGAAAAACTGTTTTTT
V gene: TRBV28; J gene: TRBJ1-1; D gene: .; clone size: .; CDR3 protein: CASSSIGPNTEAFF; CDR3 DNA: TGTGCCAGCAGCTCGATCGGGCCGAACACTGAAGCTTTCTTT
V gene: TRBV7-2; J gene: TRBJ2-7; D gene: TRBD2; clone size: few; CDR3 protein: CASSPSGGDTSYEQYF; CDR3 DNA: TGTGCCAGCAGCCCTAGCGGGGGGGATACCTCCTACGAGCAGTACTTC
V gene: TRBV4-3; J gene: TRBJ2-1; D gene: .; clone size: .; CDR3 protein: CASSQYSQNEQFF; CDR3 DNA: TGCGCCAGCAGCCAGTACTCACAGAATGAGCAGTTCTTC
V gene: TRBV6-6; J gene: TRBJ2-5; D gene: TRBD1; clone size: once; CDR3 protein: CASSYPGQGKETQYF; CDR3 DNA: TGTGCCAGCAGTTACCCGGGACAGGGAAAGGAGACCCAGTACTTC
V gene: TRBV5-1; J gene: TRBJ1-4; D gene: .; clone size: .; CDR3 protein: CASSPGGGSAGREEKLFF; CDR3 DNA: TGCGCCAGCAGCCCGGGAGGGGGAAGCGCGGGGAGAGAAGAAAAACTGTTTTTT
V gene: TRBV18; J gene: TRBJ2-3; D gene: TRBD1; clone size: .; CDR3 protein: CASSLGTGKDTQYF; CDR3 DNA: TGTGCCAGCTCACTAGGGACAGGGAAAGATACGCAGTATTTT
V gene: TRBV11-2; J gene: TRBJ2-3; D gene: .; clone size: .; CDR3 protein: CASSFSGRTDTQYF; CDR3 DNA: TGTGCCAGCAGCTTTTCAGGGCGCACAGATACGCAGTATTTT
V gene: TRBV10-2; J gene: TRBJ2-1; D gene: .; clone size: .; CDR3 protein: CASSLRDGGNEQFF; CDR3 DNA: TGCGCCAGCAGCTTGCGGGACGGGGGCAATGAGCAGTTCTTC
V gene: TRBV6-1; J gene: TRBJ2-5; D gene: .; clone size: .; CDR3 protein: CASSKMSAETQYF; CDR3 DNA: TGTGCCAGCAGTAAGATGTCCGCGGAGACCCAGTACTTC
V gene: TRBV30; J gene: TRBJ1-2; D gene: TRBD1; clone size: few; CDR3 protein: CAWSVQGHGYTF; CDR3 DNA: TGTGCCTGGAGTGTACAGGGGCATGGCTACACCTTC
V gene: TRBV18; J gene: TRBJ2-3; D gene: .; clone size: .; CDR3 protein: CASSPRGAGGTDTQYF; CDR3 DNA: TGTGCCAGCTCCCCTAGGGGGGCAGGAGGCACAGATACGCAGTATTTT
V gene: TRBV28; J gene: TRBJ2-1; D gene: .; clone size: .; CDR3 protein: CASSRYNEQFF; CDR3 DNA: TGTGCCAGCAGCAGGTACAATGAGCAGTTCTTC
V gene: TRBV6-1; J gene: TRBJ2-6; D gene: .; clone size: .; CDR3 protein: CATQNRVSGANVLTF; CDR3 DNA: TGTGCCACCCAGAATCGTGTCTCTGGGGCCAACGTCCTGACTTTC